The T cell receptor beta chain under discussion was sequenced for a study of metastatic and nonmetastatic thyroid tumors. Not a single patient had been given any form of treatment at any point before undergoing thyroid surgery. Germline values: CDR1 DFQATT, CDR2 SNEGSKA (reference sequence). With 0 bases clipped from V and 2 bases from J, the junction kept 12 bases outside the gene matches. The CDR3 has 18 residues. TCRdb re-processed the PCR reads through MiXCR. The table has roughly 40,000 clones, 24% seen once. The origin of this receptor is a female donor with papillary thyroid cancer or a benign thyroid nodule (not recorded which). Some clones in this sample may be carry-over from other donors' samples. Sequenced sample: tumor tissue. The V and J genes are TRBV20-1 and TRBJ2-2; 7 bases fit TRBD1. The CDR3 protein is CSARDLPSRTGNTGELFF. CDR3 DNA sequence: TGCAGTGCTAGAGATTTGCCGAGCAGGACAGGCAACACCGGGGAGCTGTTTTTT.